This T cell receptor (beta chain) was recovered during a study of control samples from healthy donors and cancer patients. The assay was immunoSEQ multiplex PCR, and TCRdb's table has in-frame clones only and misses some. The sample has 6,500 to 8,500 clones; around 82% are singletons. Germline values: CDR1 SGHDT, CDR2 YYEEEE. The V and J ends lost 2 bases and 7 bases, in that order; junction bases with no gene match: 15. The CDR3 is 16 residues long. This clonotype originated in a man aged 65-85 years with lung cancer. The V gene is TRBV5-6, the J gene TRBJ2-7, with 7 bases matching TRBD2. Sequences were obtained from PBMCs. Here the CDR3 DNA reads TGTGCCAGCAGCTTTTTTGGGCTAGCGGATGGTACGGAGCAGTACTTC. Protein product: CASSFFGLADGTEQYF.